This T cell receptor (beta chain) was sequenced for a study of T cell responses to AZD1222 COVID-19 vaccine. About this clone: Its matching antigen is unknown.

Sequencing was performed with immunoSEQ multiplex PCR; in TCRdb, only in-frame clones are kept and a portion is missing. Here the sample spans more than 85,000 clones, 86% being singletons. Germline values: CDR1 KGHSH, CDR2 LQKENI. V gave up 1 base and J gave up 0 bases, with 4 bases separating them. This CDR3 comprises 14 residues. Findings and caveats of the study: Only 5 or 6 AZD1222 recipients tested seropositive at baseline. Unmutated regions of variants are reportedly targeted by nearly half of spike-specific TCRs. The CD4 TCRs associated with vaccination extended across spike and predominated at 160-218 and 743-854.

This specimen was peripheral blood, taken on day 0 of AZD1222 vaccination. V usage is TRBV18 and J usage is TRBJ1-5; D gene ambiguous. This TCR was sampled from an adult in good health. CDR3 sequence (DNA): TGTGCCAGCTCACCACTTAATAGCAATCAGCCCCAGCATTTT. Protein sequence: CASSPLNSNQPQHF.